A single sample is the source of the 26 T cell receptor beta chains below, sequenced in a study of blood T cell repertoires in COVID-19. Repertoires were generated with immunoSEQ multiplex PCR, while TCRdb's copy carries only in-frame clones and drops some. There are around 370,000 clones in the sample; around 91% occur only once, and 6% to 7.5% lies in the top ten. The specimen was peripheral blood. All receptors come from a man younger than 30 with active or convalescent COVID-19.

This rearrangement joins TRBV7-3 to TRBJ2-5, with D possibly TRBD2 on 5 matching bases. Trimming left V 5 bases short and J 4 bases short, with 11 bases between. The CDR3 has 13 residues. Germline V gene lookup returns CDR1 SGHTA and CDR2 FQGTGA. CDR3 DNA sequence: TGTGCCAGCAGCCGGGGATGGGGAGAGACCCAGTACTTC. Protein product: CASSRGWGETQYF. Full variable domain (missing parts from reference TRBV7-3 and TRBJ2-5): GAGVSQTPSNKVTEKGKYVELRCDPISGHTALYWYRQSLGQGPEFLIYFQGTGAADDSGLPNDRFFAVRPEGSVSTLKIQRTERGDSAVYLCASSRGWGETQYFGPGTRLLVL.

The chain links TRBV9 to TRBJ2-5; D not resolved. The CDR3 is made up of 15 amino acids. Trimming cost V 0 bases and J 4 bases, with 13 bases left between them. Germline V CDR1 and CDR2: SGDLS, YYNGEE. In nucleotides, the CDR3 is TGTGCCAGCAGCGTAGACGGCCCCTCGGGAGAGACCCAGTACTTC. It yields the protein CASSVDGPSGETQYF.

The chain recombines TRBV5-4 with TRBJ1-1, with D uncertain. The CDR3 extends over 16 amino acids. From germline, CDR1 is SGHNT and CDR2 YYREEE (reference sequence). V was shortened by 0 bases and J by 3 bases, with 15 bases between the two germline ends. CDR3 DNA sequence: TGTGCCAGCAGCTTGGTTGGAGAGGGAATGGACACTGAAGCTTTCTTT. This encodes CASSLVGEGMDTEAFF. The variable domain in full, with the rest retrieved from reference TRBV5-4 and TRBJ1-1, is ETGVTQSPTHLIKTRGQQVTLRCSSQSGHNTVSWYQQALGQGPQFIFQYYREEENGRGNFPPRFSGLQFPNYSSELNVNALELDDSALYLCASSLVGEGMDTEAFFGQGTRLTVV.

The genes are TRBV27 and TRBJ1-1; D is ambiguous. This CDR3 is 13 amino acids long. Germline V gives CDR1 MNHEY, CDR2 SMNVEV (reference sequence). V lost 2 bases to trimming and J lost 4 bases, with 8 bases between them. The CDR3 spells CASSLEVGTEAFF. The CDR3 DNA sequence: TGTGCCAGCAGTTTAGAGGTAGGCACTGAAGCTTTCTTT.

In regard to this clone: The sample holds other DNA sequences that translate to the same CDR3. V is TRBV12-3 or TRBV12-4 and J is TRBJ2-3; D remains unclear. The CDR3 is 11 residues long. V lost 3 bases, J lost 6 bases, and 4 bases lay in between. The CDR3 is CASSFSDTQYF. The CDR3 DNA reads TGTGCCAGCAGTTTTTCTGATACGCAGTATTTT.

The rearrangement uses TRBV28 and TRBJ2-5; no definite D call. CDR3 length equals 13 residues. The V and J ends lost 2 bases and 9 bases respectively, with 13 bases between them. Germline lookup yields CDR1 MDHEN and CDR2 SYDVKM. CDR3 nucleotides: TGTGCCAGCAGTTTACCCCCTTCTAGAGCCCAGTACTTC. It translates to CASSLPPSRAQYF.

The V and J genes are TRBV7-2 and TRBJ2-7; 10 positions match TRBD1. This CDR3 is built from 16 residues. Germline assignment: CDR1 SGHTA and CDR2 FQGNSA. After removal of 5 bases from V and 3 bases from J, the junction contained 10 bases not matched to a gene. The CDR3 coding sequence is TGTGCCAGCAGCAAACGTCCAGGACAGGGGGTCTACGAGCAGTACTTC. Protein product: CASSKRPGQGVYEQYF.

The V call is TRBV2, the J call TRBJ2-1; 11 bases match TRBD2. CDR3 length: 16 residues. With V trimmed by 5 bases and J by 8 bases, 11 bases remained unmatched. Germline CDR1 is SNHLY and CDR2 is FYNNEI. The CDR3 sequence is CASSKGLAGRSDEQFF. In DNA, the CDR3 is TGTGCCAGCAGTAAAGGACTAGCGGGCCGGAGCGATGAGCAGTTCTTC.

The rearrangement joins TRBV7-2 to TRBJ2-7, with D possibly TRBD2 on 5 matching bases. There are 14 residues in the CDR3. The germline gives CDR1 SGHTA, CDR2 FQGNSA. The V gene lost 7 bases and the J gene lost 6 bases, with 19 bases spanning the gap. DNA of the CDR3: TGTGCCAGCACCCGGACTGATCTAGAATCCGAGCAGTACTTC. Encoded protein: CASTRTDLESEQYF. Looking up the rest from reference TRBV7-2 and TRBJ2-7 gives the full variable domain: GAGVSQSPSNKVTEKGKDVELRCDPISGHTALYWYRQSLGQGLEFLIYFQGNSAPDKSGLPSDRFSAERTGGSVSTLTIQRTQQEDSAVYLCASTRTDLESEQYFGPGTRLTVT.

V usage is TRBV27 and J usage is TRBJ2-3, with D perhaps matching TRBD1 (6 bases). Trimming removed 6 bases from V and 1 base from J, with 23 bases in between. Germline lookup yields CDR1 MNHEY and CDR2 SMNVEV (reference sequence). This CDR3 has 18 residues. The CDR3 nucleotides read TGTGCCAGCAGCACGCTTTGGGGGCACTCAACCGGCACAGATACGCAGTATTTT. It specifies CASSTLWGHSTGTDTQYF.

The chain links TRBV28 to TRBJ1-1; 9 nucleotides align to TRBD1. The ends lost 2 bases at V and 7 bases at J; junction bases unmatched: 2. The CDR3 has 13 residues. The V gene's germline CDR1 is MDHEN and CDR2 SYDVKM. This chain's CDR3 is CASSLGTGIEAFF. In nucleotides, the CDR3 is TGTGCCAGCAGTTTAGGGACAGGGATTGAAGCTTTCTTT. Based on the CDR3 plus reference TRBV28 and TRBJ1-1, the full variable domain is DVKVTQSSRYLVKRTGEKVFLECVQDMDHENMFWYRQDPGLGLRLIYFSYDVKMKEKGDIPEGYSVSREKKERFSLILESASTNQTSMYLCASSLGTGIEAFFGQGTRLTVV.

The chain links TRBV7-6 to TRBJ2-7; tentatively, D is TRBD2 (7 bases). Looked up from germline, CDR1 is SGHVS and CDR2 is FNYEAQ. Trimming shortened V by 5 bases and J by 2 bases, and 19 bases separated the two germline ends. CDR3 size: 16 residues. The DNA of the CDR3 is TGTGCCAGCAGCCAAGAGAGGGGAGGGGGGACCTACGAGCAGTACTTC. Amino acids: CASSQERGGGTYEQYF.

This chain uses TRBV18 with TRBJ2-7; 8 bases map to TRBD1. Germline assignment: CDR1 KGHSH and CDR2 LQKENI. The CDR3 runs 14 residues. Trimming at V came to 3 bases and at J to 2 bases, leaving 3 bases not matched to a gene. The CDR3 region is CASSPDRVAYEQYF. CDR3 DNA: TGTGCCAGCTCACCGGACAGGGTTGCCTACGAGCAGTACTTC. The full variable domain, its missing parts supplied by reference TRBV18 and TRBJ2-7, is NAGVMQNPRHLVRRRGQEARLRCSPMKGHSHVYWYRQLPEEGLKFMVYLQKENIIDESGMPKERFSAEFPKEGPSILRIQQVVRGDSAAYFCASSPDRVAYEQYFGPGTRLTVT.

The V gene is TRBV19, the J gene TRBJ2-3; perhaps TRBD2 as D (5 bases). The CDR3 totals 15 residues. In germline, CDR1 is LNHDA, CDR2 SQIVND (reference sequence). Trimming cost V 4 bases and J 0 bases, with 11 bases left between them. The CDR3 nucleotides are TGTGCCAGTAGTACGAGGGTATCTAGCACAGATACGCAGTATTTT. Its protein product is CASSTRVSSTDTQYF.

This rearrangement joins TRBV18 to TRBJ1-2, with D unresolved. The V end was cut by 3 bases, the J end by 3 bases, with 8 bases between. Germline V gene lookup returns CDR1 KGHSH and CDR2 LQKENI. This CDR3 region has 13 residues. CDR3 amino acids: CASSPVPDYGYTF. For the CDR3, the DNA is TGTGCCAGCTCACCGGTACCAGACTATGGCTACACCTTC.

The rearrangement uses TRBV7-9 and TRBJ2-7, with TRBD1 as a possible D gene (6 bases). Germline V lookup: CDR1 SEHNR, CDR2 FQNEAQ (reference sequence). Trimming stripped 3 bases from V and 3 bases from J, with 12 bases between. The length of the CDR3 is 14 residues. This CDR3 reads CASSFTGPLYEQYF. CDR3 nucleotide sequence: TGTGCCAGCAGCTTCACAGGGCCCCTCTACGAGCAGTACTTC. The variable domain in full, completed from reference TRBV7-9 and TRBJ2-7, reads DTGVSQNPRHKITKRGQNVTFRCDPISEHNRLYWYRQTLGQGPEFLTYFQNEAQLEKSRLLSDRFSAERPKGSFSTLEIQRTEQGDSAMYLCASSFTGPLYEQYFGPGTRLTVT.

The rearrangement uses TRBV23-1 and TRBJ2-7; possibly TRBD1 for D (5 bases). TRBV23-1 is flagged as an ORF with uncertain function. V dropped 3 bases and J dropped 2 bases, with 11 bases sitting between them. The CDR3 has 14 amino acids. The CDR3: CASSHTGPAYEQYF. The CDR3 coding sequence is TGCGCCAGCAGTCATACAGGACCAGCCTACGAGCAGTACTTC.

The chain is built from TRBV19 and TRBJ2-7, with 9 bases identical to TRBD2. Looked up from germline, CDR1 is LNHDA and CDR2 is SQIVND (reference sequence). The CDR3 is 15 residues long. Trimming took 3 bases from V and 3 from J; bases not matched to a gene: 6. In DNA form, the CDR3 reads TGTGCCAGTAGTATGGTCCTAGCGGGACGCTACGAGCAGTACTTC. This codes for CASSMVLAGRYEQYF.

The chain combines TRBV7-6 with TRBJ2-2; tentatively, D is TRBD1 (6 bases). Germline V CDR1 and CDR2: SGHVS, FNYEAQ. V was pared by 5 bases and J by 1 base, with 11 bases between. The CDR3 has 15 amino acids. CDR3: CASSPWTENTGELFF. The DNA of the CDR3 is TGTGCCAGCAGCCCCTGGACAGAGAACACCGGGGAGCTGTTTTTT.

This clone occurred a few times. The chain is built from TRBV6-5 and TRBJ2-2, with 7 bases lining up with TRBD1. The CDR3 covers 15 residues. Looked up from germline, CDR1 is MNHEY and CDR2 is SVGAGI. Unmatched junction bases numbered 0, after V lost 1 base and J lost 1 base. The CDR3 spells CASSYWTGNTGELFF. The CDR3 DNA sequence: TGTGCCAGCAGTTACTGGACAGGGAACACCGGGGAGCTGTTTTTT.

This clone was counted a single time. The genes are TRBV10-1 and TRBJ1-5; tentatively, D is TRBD1 (6 bases). Germline V gene sequence: CDR1 WNHNN, CDR2 SYGVQD (reference sequence). V lost 6 bases, J lost 5 bases, and 14 bases lay in between. The CDR3 runs 14 residues. In nucleotides, the CDR3 is TGCGCCAGCAGCGGCAGGGGACCTCATCAGCCCCAGCATTTT. It specifies CASSGRGPHQPQHF.

This chain uses TRBV25-1 with TRBJ1-1; perhaps TRBD1 as D (6 bases). V gave up 2 bases and J gave up 9 bases, with 10 bases separating them. CDR1 is MGHDK and CDR2 is SYGVNS in the germline V gene. The CDR3 runs 12 residues. Written as DNA, the CDR3 is TGTGCCAGCAGTGAACGAACAGGGAAAGCTTTCTTT. The encoded protein is CASSERTGKAFF.

The V call is TRBV7-3, the J call TRBJ1-6; the D is unclear. V dropped 2 bases and J dropped 0 bases, with 8 bases sitting between them. CDR3 size: 16 residues. Germline V gives CDR1 SGHTA, CDR2 FQGTGA. CDR3 amino acids: CASSLGGSSYNSPLHF. CDR3 DNA: TGTGCCAGCAGCTTAGGAGGTAGCTCCTATAATTCACCCCTCCACTTT. The full variable domain, its missing parts supplied by reference TRBV7-3 and TRBJ1-6, is GAGVSQTPSNKVTEKGKYVELRCDPISGHTALYWYRQSLGQGPEFLIYFQGTGAADDSGLPNDRFFAVRPEGSVSTLKIQRTERGDSAVYLCASSLGGSSYNSPLHFGNGTRLTVT.

CDR3 sequence (DNA): TGTGCCACCAGTGGTTTAGGACTAGCGGGACGACCGAACAATGAGCAGTTCTTC. Protein product: CATSGLGLAGRPNNEQFF. The V gene is TRBV24-1, the J gene TRBJ2-1, with 12 bases aligning to TRBD2. The length of the CDR3 is 18 residues. V was clipped by 5 bases and J by 5 bases; unmatched bases: 12. CDR1 is KGHDR and CDR2 is SFDVKD in the germline V gene.

V is TRBV29-1 and J is TRBJ1-5, with D possibly matching TRBD1 (6 bases). The CDR3 is 13 amino acids. Trimming took 2 bases from V and 3 from J, leaving 8 bases between them. Germline CDR1 is SQVTM and CDR2 is ANQGSEA. The DNA of the CDR3 is TGCAGCGTTGAAACAGGGCCCAATCAGCCCCAGCATTTT. Protein: CSVETGPNQPQHF. Supplemented by reference TRBV29-1 and TRBJ1-5, the full variable domain reads SAVISQKPSRDICQRGTSLTIQCQVDSQVTMMFWYRQQPGQSLTLIATANQGSEATYESGFVIDKFPISRPNLTFSTLTVSNMSPEDSSIYLCSVETGPNQPQHFGDGTRLSIL.

CDR3 loop: CASSYPRTGESYEQYF. The CDR3 DNA reads as TGTGCCAGCAGTTACCCCCGGACAGGCGAATCCTACGAGCAGTACTTC. V usage is TRBV6-2 or TRBV6-3 and J usage is TRBJ2-7, with 7 bases lining up with TRBD1. Per the germline V gene, CDR1 is MNHEY and CDR2 is SVGEGT. The CDR3 is 16 residues long. The V and J ends lost 2 bases and 1 base, in that order; junction bases with no gene match: 8.